The clone carrying this T cell receptor beta chain showed up many times. The data are from a study of T-cell reconstitution after alpha-beta-depleted transplantation in children. Germline V gene sequence: CDR1 SGHTA, CDR2 FQGTGA. J lost 6 bases, V lost 5 bases, and 9 bases had no gene match. The CDR3 runs to 15 residues. The library targeted TCRbeta and was prepared with unique molecular identifiers. TCRdb reanalysed the PCR reads using MiXCR and keeps one entry per CDR3 protein. Among almost 7,500 distinct CDR3 sequences listed, 4% to 5.5% were seen once. This chain links TRBV7-3 with TRBJ2-7, with 11 bases that match TRBD1. This TCR was sampled from a child younger than two who had a stem cell transplant for acute myeloid leukemia, so the T cells may come from the graft donor. Sequenced material: PBMCs, mostly from graft donor cells, taken 180 days after TCRalphabeta/CD19-depleted stem cell transplant. CDR3: CASSKTGTGGGEQYF. The CDR3 DNA follows: TGTGCCAGCAGCAAGACCGGGACAGGGGGAGGCGAGCAGTACTTC.